This is a list of T cell receptor beta chains from one sample in a study of blood T cell repertoires in COVID-19. Profiling relied on immunoSEQ multiplex PCR, and the TCRdb table lists in-frame clones only, not all of them. This table has about 42,000 clones, around nine tenths appearing once. Sequencing was performed on peripheral blood. These receptors were taken from a man aged 50 to 60 with active COVID-19. Each CDR3 is given with its conserved first and last residue. The order of the fields is D gene, V gene, J gene, clone size, CDR3 DNA, CDR3 protein. A D gene is named only where the DNA matches it firmly. Expanded clones get a size class; other rows say once, few or many, or leave the size out.

>TRBD2|TRBV5-1|TRBJ2-7|.
TGCGCCAGCAGTATTAGCGGGAACGAGCAGTACTTC
CASSISGNEQYF
>.|TRBV19|TRBJ1-1|.
TGTGCCAGTACCGAAATCGGGACAACTGAAGCTTTCTTT
CASTEIGTTEAFF
>TRBD1|TRBV2|TRBJ1-2|once
TGTGCCAGCAGTACAGGGGGCGCAGACTATGGCTACACCTTC
CASSTGGADYGYTF
>TRBD1|TRBV27|TRBJ2-7|.
TGTGCCAGCAGTTTCACAGGGGGCCCCTACGAGCAGTACTTC
CASSFTGGPYEQYF
>.|TRBV2|TRBJ2-7|.
TGTGCCAGCAGGGCCCTCCGGGCCTACGAGCAGTACTTC
CASRALRAYEQYF
>TRBD2|TRBV5-4|TRBJ2-1|.
TGTGCCAGCAGCTTGGACCCTTCGGCTAGCGGGAGACATGAGCAGTTCTTC
CASSLDPSASGRHEQFF
>.|TRBV6-6|TRBJ2-1|.
TGTGCCAGCAGCCCCCCTGGGGGCAACTACAATGAGCAGTTCTTC
CASSPPGGNYNEQFF
>TRBD2|TRBV5-5|TRBJ2-1|.
TGTGCCAGCAGCTTGAGGTCTAGCGGGAGGGTTGAGCAGTTCTTC
CASSLRSSGRVEQFF
>.|TRBV12-3/TRBV12-4|TRBJ2-7|.
TGTGCCAGCAGTCCACAGAGCTCCTACGAGCAGTACTTC
CASSPQSSYEQYF
>TRBD2|TRBV3-1/TRBV3-2|TRBJ2-1|.
TGTGCCAGCAGCCGCGGGACTAGTTCCTACAATGAGCAGTTCTTC
CASSRGTSSYNEQFF
>TRBD2|TRBV7-9|TRBJ2-3|.
TGTGCCAGCAGCCCGGGGACTAGCGGAGTCACAGATACGCAGTATTTT
CASSPGTSGVTDTQYF
>.|TRBV19|TRBJ2-6|.
TGTGCCAGTAGTATAGATCGGGTAGGGGCAAGCTCTGGGGCCAACGTCCTGACTTTC
CASSIDRVGASSGANVLTF
>TRBD1|TRBV11-2|TRBJ2-3|.
TGTGCCAGCAGCACGAGACAGGGGTCAGATACGCAGTATTTT
CASSTRQGSDTQYF
>.|TRBV7-9|TRBJ1-2|.
TGTGCCAGCAGCTTAGGCACACAGGAAAGATATGGCTACACCTTC
CASSLGTQERYGYTF
>TRBD1|TRBV5-1|TRBJ1-2|.
TGCGCCAGCAGCCAAGGACAGGGAGCTAACTATGGCTACACCTTC
CASSQGQGANYGYTF
>.|TRBV5-1|TRBJ2-1|.
TGCGCCAGCAGCCCACCCACAGGCTACAATGAGCAGTTCTTC
CASSPPTGYNEQFF
>.|TRBV3-1/TRBV3-2|TRBJ1-3|.
TGTGCCAGCAGCCCAGGGACAAAGGGAAACACCATATATTTT
CASSPGTKGNTIYF
>.|TRBV7-9|TRBJ2-1|.
TGTGCCAGCAGCTCCACAGAAAACAATGAGCAGTTCTTC
CASSSTENNEQFF
>TRBD2|TRBV7-3|TRBJ2-1|.
TGTGCCAGCAGCTTAACTTTTCGGGACTATAAGATCTTC
CASSLTFRDYKIF
>.|TRBV7-9|TRBJ1-1|.
TGTGCCAGCAGCCCCCTGGGGTTCGCGGGTGAAGCTTTCTTT
CASSPLGFAGEAFF
>TRBD1|TRBV6-1|TRBJ1-2|.
TGTGCCAGCAGTGACGCGTCACAGGGGGCCGGCTACACCTTC
CASSDASQGAGYTF
>TRBD2|TRBV5-1|TRBJ2-3|.
TGCGCCAGCAGCTTCAATCCGGGACTAGCGGGAGGTGGAGATACGCAGTATTTT
CASSFNPGLAGGGDTQYF
>.|TRBV18|TRBJ2-7|.
TGTGCCAGCTCACGATCAGACAGCTCCTACGAGCAGTACTTC
CASSRSDSSYEQYF
>TRBD2|TRBV3-1/TRBV3-2|TRBJ2-7|.
TGTGCCAGCAGCCCCGGGGGGGGGATGAGAGAGCAGTACTTC
CASSPGGGMREQYF
>.|TRBV28|TRBJ1-2|.
TGTGCCAGCAGGAAGACCGCGGACTATGGCTACACCTTC
CASRKTADYGYTF
>.|TRBV9|TRBJ1-1|.
TGTGCCAGCAGCACAGACCCCGGGAGAAACACTGAAGCTTTCTTT
CASSTDPGRNTEAFF
>TRBD1|TRBV5-1|TRBJ2-5|.
TGCGCCAGCAGCTTGGCGGCAGGGGGCACGGAGACCCAGTACTTC
CASSLAAGGTETQYF
>.|TRBV27|TRBJ1-2|.
TGTGCCAGCAGTTTATCGCGGGTGGCCTATGGCTACACCTTC
CASSLSRVAYGYTF
>.|TRBV7-9|TRBJ2-7|.
TGTGCCAGCAGCATAAGCGGCAGACCCTCGGACTTC
CASSISGRPSDF
>.|TRBV24-1|TRBJ2-3|.
TGTGCCACCAGTGATCGATCCCTCGCGGGCACAGATACGCAGTATTTT
CATSDRSLAGTDTQYF
>TRBD1|TRBV29-1|TRBJ1-5|.
TGCAGCGTGGGGACAGGGGGAGGTCAGCCCCAGCATTTT
CSVGTGGGQPQHF
>TRBD2|TRBV3-1/TRBV3-2|TRBJ2-1|.
TGTGCCAGCAGCCAAGGAGGCGGGCTAGCGGGAGATCGCAATGAGCAGTTCTTC
CASSQGGGLAGDRNEQFF
>TRBD2|TRBV30|TRBJ2-1|.
TGTGCCTGGAGTGATGAGCGGGAGGGCTTCTACAATGAGCAGTTCTTC
CAWSDEREGFYNEQFF
>TRBD2|TRBV6-6|TRBJ2-1|.
TGTGCCAGCATAGGAGTAGCGGGATCGAATGAGCAGTTCTTC
CASIGVAGSNEQFF
>TRBD2|TRBV5-1|TRBJ2-3|.
TGCGCCAGCAGCCTACGACTAGCCCGATATAGCACAGATACGCAGTATTTT
CASSLRLARYSTDTQYF
>.|TRBV5-1|TRBJ1-1|once
TGCGCCAGCAGCTGGGAGAGGAACACTGAAGCTTTCTTT
CASSWERNTEAFF
>.|TRBV30|TRBJ2-1|.
TGTGCCTGGAGTGTACTTTCGTGGGCCAATGAGCAGTTCTTC
CAWSVLSWANEQFF
>TRBD2|TRBV5-1|TRBJ2-1|.
TGCGCCAGCAGCCCGGGAGGGCAGTTTAATGAGCAGTTCTTC
CASSPGGQFNEQFF
>.|TRBV6-5|TRBJ2-3|.
TGTGCCTCTCGAGTGGGCACAGATACGCAGTATTTT
CASRVGTDTQYF
>.|TRBV6-6|TRBJ2-6|.
TGTGCCAGCAGTCCCGAGAGGCACTCTGGGGCCAACGTCCTGACTTTC
CASSPERHSGANVLTF
>TRBD1|TRBV6-5|TRBJ1-1|.
TGTGCCATTGATGACAGGGGGGCGTTGAACACTGAAGCTTTCTTT
CAIDDRGALNTEAFF
>.|TRBV5-1|TRBJ1-5|few
TGCGCCAGCAGCTTGAATCCGGATCAGCCCCAGCATTTT
CASSLNPDQPQHF
>.|TRBV7-9|TRBJ2-5|.
TGTGCCAGCAGCCTGGAGCAAGAGACCCAGTACTTC
CASSLEQETQYF
>.|TRBV5-8|TRBJ1-6|.
TGTGCCAGCAGCTTGGAATCGGGGAGGGGTAATTCACCCCTCCACTTT
CASSLESGRGNSPLHF
>.|TRBV5-1|TRBJ2-1|.
TGCGCCAGCAGCTTAGGGGGGAGGGCCGGAAATGAGCAGTTCTTC
CASSLGGRAGNEQFF
>.|TRBV2|TRBJ2-3|.
TGTGCCAGCAGTGCGTCATCAGGGATACGGGGCACAGATACGCAGTATTTT
CASSASSGIRGTDTQYF
>.|TRBV12-3/TRBV12-4|TRBJ2-1|.
TGTGCCAGCAGTTTAGCGGAGGGCGGCGAGCAGTTCTTC
CASSLAEGGEQFF
>TRBD1|TRBV7-2|TRBJ2-5|.
TGTGCCAGCAGCCCCCGGGACAGGGAGAAGAAGACCCAGTACTTC
CASSPRDREKKTQYF
>TRBD1|TRBV3-1/TRBV3-2|TRBJ1-5|.
TGTGCCAGCAGCCAAGCCTACAGGGGTTCGGATCAGCCCCAGCATTTT
CASSQAYRGSDQPQHF
>.|TRBV2|TRBJ1-5|.
TGTGCCAGCCTGTTTTCGGGGGAGAGGTGGTATATTCAGCCCCAGCATTTT
CASLFSGERWYIQPQHF
>TRBD1|TRBV2|TRBJ1-6|.
TGTGCCAGCATGCCGAGGACAGGGGATAATTCACCCCTCCACTTT
CASMPRTGDNSPLHF
>.|TRBV30|TRBJ1-5|.
TGTGCCTGGAGTACCAGGGATAATCAGCCCCAGCATTTT
CAWSTRDNQPQHF
>.|TRBV30|TRBJ1-6|.
TGTGCCTGGATCCACACCGGGACATCCTCTTCACCCCTCCACTTT
CAWIHTGTSSSPLHF
>TRBD1|TRBV11-2|TRBJ2-3|.
TGTGCCAGCAGCCGAAATGGACAGGGGAACACAGATACGCAGTATTTT
CASSRNGQGNTDTQYF
>.|TRBV5-6|TRBJ1-2|.
TGTGCCAGCAGCTTGGTCGCTAACTATGGCTACACCTTC
CASSLVANYGYTF
>TRBD1|TRBV6-4|TRBJ1-5|.
TGTGCCAGCAGTGACCCGTCCGGACAGGGGAATTGGTCGAGTGATCAGCCCCAGCATTTT
CASSDPSGQGNWSSDQPQHF
>.|TRBV24-1|TRBJ2-5|.
TGTGCCACCTCGACTTGGGGCGGCGAGACCCAGTACTTC
CATSTWGGETQYF